The T cell receptor (beta chain) under discussion was sequenced for a study of post-analysis software for immune sequencing data. Whole-study context: The disease courses covered relapsing-remitting, secondary progressive and progressive-relapsing multiple sclerosis. Study results and caveats: Patients carried roughly 5 TRBV segments more frequently than controls did, and TRBV5-6, TRBV5-1 and TRBV20-1 were among them. Those with multiple sclerosis, the patient group, showed significantly lower normalized Chao1 diversity than controls. Clustering by F measure revealed strong co-clustering among samples prepared together in one batch.

Points on this clonotype: Its antigen is not known.

Carried by the TCR beta cDNA libraries were unique molecular identifiers. When about 0.85 to 11 million T cells were used, they gave some 540,000 cDNA molecules. In TCRdb, the PCR reads were re-called with MiXCR into one record per CDR3 protein. The table includes approximately 570,000 distinct CDR3 sequences, around 47% detected once. Germline CDR1 and CDR2: SQVTM and ANQGSEA. The ends lost 6 bases at V and 5 bases at J; junction bases unmatched: 7. There are 13 residues in the CDR3. The V call is TRBV29-1, the J call TRBJ2-7; 10 bases are shared with TRBD2. This TCR derives from a girl aged 10 to 17 with multiple sclerosis. Sequenced: blood. CDR3 nucleotide sequence: TGCAGCGTCAAATTTAGCGGGAGGCACGAGCAGTACTTC. It is translated as CSVKFSGRHEQYF.